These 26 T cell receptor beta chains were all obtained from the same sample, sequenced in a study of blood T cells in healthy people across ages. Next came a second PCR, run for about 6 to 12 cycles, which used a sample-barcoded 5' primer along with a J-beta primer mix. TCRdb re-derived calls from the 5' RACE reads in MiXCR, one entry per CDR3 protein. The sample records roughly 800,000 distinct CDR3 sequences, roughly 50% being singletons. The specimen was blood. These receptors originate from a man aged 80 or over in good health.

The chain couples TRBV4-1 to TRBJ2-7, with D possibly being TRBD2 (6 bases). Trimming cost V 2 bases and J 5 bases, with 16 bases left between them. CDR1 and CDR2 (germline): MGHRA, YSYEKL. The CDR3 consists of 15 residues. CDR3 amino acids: CASSQRRGLSDEQYF. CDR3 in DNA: TGCGCCAGCAGCCAAAGGCGGGGTCTTAGTGACGAGCAGTACTTC.

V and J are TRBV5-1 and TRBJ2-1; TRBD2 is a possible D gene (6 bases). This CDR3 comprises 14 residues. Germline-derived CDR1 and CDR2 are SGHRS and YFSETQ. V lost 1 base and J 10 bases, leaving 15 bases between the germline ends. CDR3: CASSLNIAEGEQFF. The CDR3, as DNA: TGCGCCAGCAGCTTGAATATAGCGGAGGGCGAGCAGTTCTTC. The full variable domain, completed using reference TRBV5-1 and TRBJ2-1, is KAGVTQTPRYLIKTRGQQVTLSCSPISGHRSVSWYQQTPGQGLQFLFEYFSETQRNKGNFPGRFSGRQFSNSRSEMNVSTLELGDSALYLCASSLNIAEGEQFFGPGTRLTVL.

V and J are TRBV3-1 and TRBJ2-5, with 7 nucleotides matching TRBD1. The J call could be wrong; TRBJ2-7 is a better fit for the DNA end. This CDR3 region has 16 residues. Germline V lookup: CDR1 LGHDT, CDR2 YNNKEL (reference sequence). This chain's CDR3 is CASSQRTSAGGAEQYF. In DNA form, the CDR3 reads TGTGCCAGCAGCCAACGGACGTCGGCAGGGGGTGCCGAGCAGTACTTC.

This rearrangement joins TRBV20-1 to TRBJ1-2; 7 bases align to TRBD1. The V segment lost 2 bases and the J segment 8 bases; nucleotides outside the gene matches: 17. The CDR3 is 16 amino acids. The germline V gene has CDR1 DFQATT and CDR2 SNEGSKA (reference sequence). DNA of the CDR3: TGCAGTGCTAGACGAAAAGAGGGACAGCCGCAGTGGGGCTACACCTTC. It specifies CSARRKEGQPQWGYTF.

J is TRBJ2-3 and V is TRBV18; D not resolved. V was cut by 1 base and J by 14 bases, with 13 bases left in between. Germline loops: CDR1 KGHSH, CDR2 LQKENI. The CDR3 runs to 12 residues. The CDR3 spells CASSPQVGYAYF. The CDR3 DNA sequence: TGTGCCAGCTCACCACAAGTCGGATACGCGTATTTT.

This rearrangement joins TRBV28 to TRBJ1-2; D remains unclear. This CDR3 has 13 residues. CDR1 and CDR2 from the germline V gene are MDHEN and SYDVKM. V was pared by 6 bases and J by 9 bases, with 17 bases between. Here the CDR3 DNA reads TGTGCCAGCAGCGGTTCGAGTCGACTGAGCTACACCTTC. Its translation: CASSGSSRLSYTF.

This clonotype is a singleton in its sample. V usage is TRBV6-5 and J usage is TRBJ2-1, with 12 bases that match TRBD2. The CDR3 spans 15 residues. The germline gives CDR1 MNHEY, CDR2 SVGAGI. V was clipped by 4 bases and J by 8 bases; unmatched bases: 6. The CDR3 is CASSLTSGRTYEQFF. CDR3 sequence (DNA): TGTGCCAGCAGTTTGACTAGCGGGAGAACCTATGAGCAGTTCTTC.

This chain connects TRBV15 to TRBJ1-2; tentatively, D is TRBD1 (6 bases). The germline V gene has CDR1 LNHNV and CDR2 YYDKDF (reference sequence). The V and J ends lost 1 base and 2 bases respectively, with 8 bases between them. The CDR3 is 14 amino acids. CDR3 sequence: CATSRATGNYGYTF. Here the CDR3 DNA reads TGTGCCACCAGCAGAGCAACAGGGAACTATGGCTACACCTTC.

CDR3 in amino acids: CAISHPDGSGTYEQYF. DNA for the CDR3: TGTGCCATCAGCCACCCAGACGGTAGCGGAACCTACGAGCAGTACTTC. The chain couples TRBV10-3 to TRBJ2-7; possible D gene TRBD2, 6 bases. CDR1 and CDR2 (germline): ENHRY, SYGVKD. The CDR3 is 16 residues long. V dropped 6 bases and J dropped 2 bases, with 20 bases sitting between them.

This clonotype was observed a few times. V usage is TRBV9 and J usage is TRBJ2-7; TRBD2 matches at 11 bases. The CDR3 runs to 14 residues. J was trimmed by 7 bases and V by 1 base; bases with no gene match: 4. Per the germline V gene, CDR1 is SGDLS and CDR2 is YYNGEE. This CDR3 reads CASSVLAGGGEQYF. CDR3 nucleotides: TGTGCCAGCAGCGTACTAGCGGGAGGAGGAGAGCAGTACTTC.

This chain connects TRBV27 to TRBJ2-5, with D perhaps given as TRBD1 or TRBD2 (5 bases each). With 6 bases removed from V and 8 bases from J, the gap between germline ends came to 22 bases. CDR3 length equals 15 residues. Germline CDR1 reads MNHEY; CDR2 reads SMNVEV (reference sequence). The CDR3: CASRRGVTGPPTQYF. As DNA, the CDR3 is TGTGCCAGCAGGAGGGGAGTCACAGGCCCCCCAACCCAGTACTTC.

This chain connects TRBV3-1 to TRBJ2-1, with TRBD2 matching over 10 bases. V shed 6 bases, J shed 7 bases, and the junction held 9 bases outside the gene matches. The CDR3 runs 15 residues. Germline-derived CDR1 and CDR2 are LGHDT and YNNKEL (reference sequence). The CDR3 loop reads CASRQTSGKGNEQFF. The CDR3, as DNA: TGTGCCAGCAGACAAACTAGCGGGAAGGGAAATGAGCAGTTCTTC.

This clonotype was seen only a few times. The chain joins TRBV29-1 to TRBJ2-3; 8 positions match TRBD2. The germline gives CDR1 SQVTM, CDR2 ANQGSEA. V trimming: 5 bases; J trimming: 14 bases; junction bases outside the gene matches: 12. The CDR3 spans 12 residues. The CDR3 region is CSVSGRGRYAYF. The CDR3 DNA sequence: TGCAGCGTTAGCGGGAGAGGAAGATACGCGTATTTT.

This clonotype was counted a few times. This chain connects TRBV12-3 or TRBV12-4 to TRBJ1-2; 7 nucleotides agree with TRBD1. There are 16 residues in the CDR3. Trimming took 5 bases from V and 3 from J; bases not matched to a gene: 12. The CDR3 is CASSTRTGAGDYGYTF. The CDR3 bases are TGTGCCAGCAGTACCCGGACAGGTGCCGGGGACTATGGCTACACCTTC.

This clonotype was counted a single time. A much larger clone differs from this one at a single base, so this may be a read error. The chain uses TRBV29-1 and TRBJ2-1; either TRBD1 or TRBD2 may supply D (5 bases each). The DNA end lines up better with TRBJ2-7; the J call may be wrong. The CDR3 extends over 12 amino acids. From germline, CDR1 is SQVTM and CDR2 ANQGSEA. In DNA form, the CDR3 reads TGCAGCGTCGGGACCTCCTACAATGAGCAGTACTTC. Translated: CSVGTSYNEQYF.

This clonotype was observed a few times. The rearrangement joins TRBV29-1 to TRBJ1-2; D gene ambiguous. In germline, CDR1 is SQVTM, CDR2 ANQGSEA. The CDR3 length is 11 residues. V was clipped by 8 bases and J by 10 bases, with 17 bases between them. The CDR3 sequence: CSTTKEGSYTF. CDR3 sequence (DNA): TGCAGCACGACGAAAGAGGGATCCTACACCTTC.

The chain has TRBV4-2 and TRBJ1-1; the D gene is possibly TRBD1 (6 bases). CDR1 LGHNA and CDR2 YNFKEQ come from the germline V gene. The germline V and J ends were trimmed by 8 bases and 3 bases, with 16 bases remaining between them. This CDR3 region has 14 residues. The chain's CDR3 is CASGNRRGDTEAFF. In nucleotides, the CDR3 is TGTGCCAGCGGCAATAGAAGGGGGGACACTGAAGCTTTCTTT.

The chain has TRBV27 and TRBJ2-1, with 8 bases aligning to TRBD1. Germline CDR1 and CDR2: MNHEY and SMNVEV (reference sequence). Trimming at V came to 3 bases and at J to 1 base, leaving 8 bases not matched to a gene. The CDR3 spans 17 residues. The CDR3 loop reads CASSLGLGQGSYNEQFF. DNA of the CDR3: TGTGCCAGCAGTTTGGGCCTCGGACAGGGTTCCTACAATGAGCAGTTCTTC.

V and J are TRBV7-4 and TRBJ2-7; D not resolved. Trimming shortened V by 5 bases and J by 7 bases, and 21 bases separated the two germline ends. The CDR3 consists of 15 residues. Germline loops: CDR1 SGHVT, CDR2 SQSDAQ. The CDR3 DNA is TGTGCCAGCAGCCCCCGGGCCCCCATCGTTGAGGAGCAGTACTTC. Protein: CASSPRAPIVEEQYF. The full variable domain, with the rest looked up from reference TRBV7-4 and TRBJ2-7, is GAGVSQSPRYKVAKRGRDVALRCDSISGHVTLYWYRQTLGQGSEVLTYSQSDAQRDKSGRPSGRFSAERPERSVSTLKIQRTEQGDSAVYLCASSPRAPIVEEQYFGPGTRLTVT.

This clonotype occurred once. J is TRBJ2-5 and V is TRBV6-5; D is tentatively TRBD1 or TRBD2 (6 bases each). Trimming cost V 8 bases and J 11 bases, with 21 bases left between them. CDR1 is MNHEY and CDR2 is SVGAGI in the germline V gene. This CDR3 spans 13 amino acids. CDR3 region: CASAEGGSYHQYF. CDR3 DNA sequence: TGTGCCAGCGCCGAGGGGGGAAGCTATCATCAGTACTTC.

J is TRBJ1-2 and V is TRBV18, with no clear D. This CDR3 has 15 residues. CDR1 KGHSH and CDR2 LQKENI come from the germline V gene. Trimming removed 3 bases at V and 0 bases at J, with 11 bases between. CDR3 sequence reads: CASSPRREPNYGYTF. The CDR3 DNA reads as TGTGCCAGCTCACCCAGGCGGGAACCTAACTATGGCTACACCTTC.

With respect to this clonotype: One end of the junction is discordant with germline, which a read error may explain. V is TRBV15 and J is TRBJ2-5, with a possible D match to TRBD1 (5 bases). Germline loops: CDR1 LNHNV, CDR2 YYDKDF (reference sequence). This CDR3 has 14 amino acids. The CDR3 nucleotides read TGTGCCGCCAGCAGAGAAGGGGCCGGAGAGACCCAGTACTTC. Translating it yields CAASREGAGETQYF.

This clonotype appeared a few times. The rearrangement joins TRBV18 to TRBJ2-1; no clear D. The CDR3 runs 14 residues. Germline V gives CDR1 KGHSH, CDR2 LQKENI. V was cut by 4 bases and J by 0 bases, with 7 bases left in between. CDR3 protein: CASSLSASYNEQFF. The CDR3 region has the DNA TGTGCCAGCTCACTCAGCGCCTCCTACAATGAGCAGTTCTTC.

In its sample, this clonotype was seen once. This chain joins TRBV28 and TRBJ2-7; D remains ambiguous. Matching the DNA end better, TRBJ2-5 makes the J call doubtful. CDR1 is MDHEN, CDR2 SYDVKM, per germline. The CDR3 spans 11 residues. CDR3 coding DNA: TGTGCCAGCAGTAACCTAAAGACCCAGTACTTC. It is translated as CASSNLKTQYF.

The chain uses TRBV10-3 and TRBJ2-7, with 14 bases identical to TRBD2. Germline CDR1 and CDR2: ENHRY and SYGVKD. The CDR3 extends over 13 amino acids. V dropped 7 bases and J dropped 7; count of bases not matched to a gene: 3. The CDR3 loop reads CAITGTSGSEQYF. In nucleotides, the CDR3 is TGTGCCATCACCGGGACTAGCGGGAGTGAGCAGTACTTC.

CDR3 residues: CASSDLAGKGNEQFF. In nucleotides, the CDR3 is TGCGCCAGCAGCGACTTAGCGGGAAAGGGGAATGAGCAGTTCTTC. The V gene is TRBV5-1, the J gene TRBJ2-1; 8 nucleotides agree with TRBD2. Germline assignment: CDR1 SGHRS and CDR2 YFSETQ. This CDR3 spans 15 amino acids. Trimming at V came to 4 bases and at J to 7 bases, leaving 10 bases not matched to a gene.